This paragraph reports one TCR beta chain. This clonotype has just a few counts. This receptor's antigen is unknown. Base-call qualities are not available, and no considerably larger clone is one nucleotide away. This sample is part of a study of vaccination and CD4 T cells after COVID-19 (dated by TCRdb to 2021 to 2024). Turning to the overall study: Every convalescent patient had a positive nasal swab PCR test for SARS-CoV-2, with mild disease in roughly nine patients and severe disease in one. For stimulating the cultures, overlapping spike peptide pools were used, derived from SARS-CoV-2 as well as from the common cold coronaviruses HCoV-NL63, HCoV-OC43 and HCoV-229E. The convalescent cohort included six males and four females, with two Hispanic individuals, seven Caucasians, two Asians and one multiracial person. Participants received two doses of either the Pfizer-BioNTech BNT162b2 vaccine (n=8) or the Moderna mRNA-1273 vaccine (n=2). Control cultures used a CEFX viral epitope pool as positive control, an HIV-1 Nef peptide pool as negative control, or no peptide. Post-vaccine blood samples were collected a median of about 66 days after the second vaccine dose, ranging from roughly 12 to 241 days. In nine to eleven COVID-19 convalescent patients and a few infection-naive healthy vaccine recipients, researchers compared the spike-specific CD4+ TCR repertoire from before mRNA vaccination with the repertoire from after. Post-COVID blood samples from convalescent patients were collected a median of roughly 100 days after diagnosis, with a range of 35 to 161 days.

The sample's treatment or condition label, in plain terms: 10-day PBMC culture with coronavirus spike peptide pools or control peptides (ViraFEST assay). The ViraFEST assay was used in the study, in which antigen-specific T cells were expanded with peptide pools and expanded clonotypes were subsequently identified by TCR sequencing. The convalescent patients' positive SARS-CoV-2 PCR tests fell between March and December 2020, which was before the Alpha, Beta and Delta variants emerged in the United States. PBMCs were cultured at a few million per well in IMDM supplemented with approximately 4.7% human AB serum and 8.5 to 10 IU/ml IL-2, with approximately 10 ug/ml peptide pools added. Half of the culture medium was replaced with fresh IL-2-containing medium on days 3 and 7. After 9 to 11 days of culture, CD4+ T cells were isolated by negative selection with the EasySep CD4+ T cell isolation kit. Ficoll-Paque Plus gradient centrifugation was used to isolate PBMCs from whole blood, and the isolated PBMCs were then either used fresh or cryopreserved at -140C. Culture conditions were generally each tested in triplicate wells.

The method behind the library was PCR. DNA from cultured CD4+ T cells was subjected to TCR sequencing with the Oncomine TCR Beta short-read assay at the Johns Hopkins FTIC core. Genomic DNA was extracted from the cultured CD4+ T cells with the QIAamp micro DNA kit. Oncomine TCR Beta libraries from cultured CD4+ T cells were pooled using unique dual indexes and sequenced on an Illumina iSeq 100. The paper's data handling went like this. Non-productive sequences were removed, and CDR3s not starting with C, not ending with F or W, or shorter than 7 amino acids were discarded. The MANAFEST web application identified antigen-specific clonotypes by comparing peptide-stimulated wells against reference wells and other culture wells. To be called positive, a clone needed an FDR below 0.05, an odds ratio above 5, and a productive frequency above 0.1% in at least two of three replicate wells. Clonotypes that were significantly expanded in both SARS-CoV-2 spike wells and at least one common cold coronavirus spike condition were defined as cross-reactive. CDR3 homology was assessed with Levenshtein distances (stringdist) and unrooted phylogenetic trees (ape) in R version 3.6.1. Using fastp trimming at Q25 and MiXCR clonotype assembly, TCRdb reanalyzed the public sequencing data and kept in-frame beta chains. Here each entry gathers all rows of one CDR3 protein and keeps the most common genes and DNA. TCRdb, not the original authors, processed these V and J calls. The sample has approximately 8,800 distinct CDR3 sequences on record, around 61% of them singletons. 35% to 45% of the sample is held by the ten biggest clonotypes.

V loses 3 bases at its end and J loses 5 bases; junction bases beyond the gene matches: 10. In the germline V gene, CDR1 corresponds to KGHDR and CDR2 to SFDVKD. There are 17 amino acids in the CDR3, from cysteine to phenylalanine inclusive. Left in the record is the CDR3 DNA by itself, 51 bases read in frame from the first base. Overall study outcomes, separate from this receptor: Of the vaccine-specific clones in convalescent patients, 304 of 307, or nearly all, reacted only to SARS-CoV-2 spike and did not cross-react with common cold coronaviruses. An increase in the median number of SARS-CoV-2-reactive clonotypes from approximately 23 after infection to a few dozen after vaccination was observed, but the change was not found to be significant. The number of convalescent patients in the study was relatively small, and the study did not examine early timepoints following natural infection. Among the post-vaccine SARS-CoV-2-reactive clones in convalescent patients, a median 86.3% showed up only after vaccination, which suggests vaccine-specific priming.

This receptor was identified in a human donor who had recovered from COVID-19. The chain employs TRBV24-1 and TRBJ2-2; 8 nucleotides in the junction match TRBD2. Specimen: CD4+ T cells from blood, cultured in vitro. The nucleotides are TGTGCCACCAGTGATCGTGGTCGGGAGGGCCGAACCGGGGAGCTGTTTTTT. Translated, it gives CATSDRGREGRTGELFF.